This T cell receptor beta chain emerged from a study of memory CD4+ T cells and cytomegalovirus serostatus. About this clone: What it recognizes is unknown.

The protocol was immunoSEQ multiplex PCR, while the TCRdb copy is restricted to in-frame clones and leaves out a portion. The repertoire includes 30,000 to 45,000 clones, around 79% of them detected once, and less than 5.5% sits in the top ten. Single viable CD3+CD4+CD8-CD45RO+ cells were sorted as the memory CD4+ T cells. General study results and limits: Repertoires predicted CMV serostatus with median bootstrapped AUC of about 0.94.

The CDR3 spans 16 residues. V lost 3 bases and J 3 bases, leaving 17 bases between the germline ends. Germline V CDR1 and CDR2: MDHEN, SYDVKM. The V call is TRBV28, the J call TRBJ1-1; weak D call: TRBD1 (6 bases). Sequencing was done on a sample of memory CD4+ T cells from blood. This sequence was found in an adult in good health and CMV-seropositive. The CDR3 region is CASSFGGLQPHTEAFF. In nucleotides, the CDR3 is TGTGCCAGCAGTTTCGGGGGGCTCCAACCCCACACTGAAGCTTTCTTT. Supplemented by reference TRBV28 and TRBJ1-1, the full variable domain reads DVKVTQSSRYLVKRTGEKVFLECVQDMDHENMFWYRQDPGLGLRLIYFSYDVKMKEKGDIPEGYSVSREKKERFSLILESASTNQTSMYLCASSFGGLQPHTEAFFGQGTRLTVV.